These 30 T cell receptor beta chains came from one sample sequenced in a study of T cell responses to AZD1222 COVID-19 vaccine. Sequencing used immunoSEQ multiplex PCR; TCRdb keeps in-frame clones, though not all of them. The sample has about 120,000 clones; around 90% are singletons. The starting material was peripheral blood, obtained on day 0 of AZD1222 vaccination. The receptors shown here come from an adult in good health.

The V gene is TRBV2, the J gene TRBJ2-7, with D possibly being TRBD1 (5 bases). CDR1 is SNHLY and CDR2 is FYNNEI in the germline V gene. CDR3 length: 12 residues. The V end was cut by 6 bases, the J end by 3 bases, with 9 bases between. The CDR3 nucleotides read TGTGCCAGCAGGGCAGGGATCTACGAGCAGTACTTC. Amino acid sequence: CASRAGIYEQYF.

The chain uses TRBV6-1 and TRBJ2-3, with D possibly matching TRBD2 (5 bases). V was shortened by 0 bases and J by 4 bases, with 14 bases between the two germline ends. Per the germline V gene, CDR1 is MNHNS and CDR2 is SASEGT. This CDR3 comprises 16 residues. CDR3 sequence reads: CASSEAKTVGADTQYF. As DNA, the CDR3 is TGTGCCAGCAGTGAAGCGAAAACAGTCGGGGCAGATACGCAGTATTTT.

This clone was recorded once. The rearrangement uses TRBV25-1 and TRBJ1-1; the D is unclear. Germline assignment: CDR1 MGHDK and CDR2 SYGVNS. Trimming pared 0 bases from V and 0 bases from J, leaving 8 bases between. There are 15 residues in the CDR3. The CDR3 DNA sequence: TGTGCCAGCAGTGAATATGGGTTCATGAACACTGAAGCTTTCTTT. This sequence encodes CASSEYGFMNTEAFF. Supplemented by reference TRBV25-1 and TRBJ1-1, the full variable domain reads EADIYQTPRYLVIGTGKKITLECSQTMGHDKMYWYQQDPGMELHLIHYSYGVNSTEKGDLSSESTVSRIRTEHFPLTLESARPSHTSQYLCASSEYGFMNTEAFFGQGTRLTVV.

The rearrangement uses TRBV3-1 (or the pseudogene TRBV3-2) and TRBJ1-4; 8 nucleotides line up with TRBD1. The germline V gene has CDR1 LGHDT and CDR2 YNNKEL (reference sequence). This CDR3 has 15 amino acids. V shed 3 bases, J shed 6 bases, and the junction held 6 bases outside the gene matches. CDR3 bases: TGTGCCAGCAGCCAGCCCGGGACAGGCGATGAAAAACTGTTTTTT. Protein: CASSQPGTGDEKLFF.

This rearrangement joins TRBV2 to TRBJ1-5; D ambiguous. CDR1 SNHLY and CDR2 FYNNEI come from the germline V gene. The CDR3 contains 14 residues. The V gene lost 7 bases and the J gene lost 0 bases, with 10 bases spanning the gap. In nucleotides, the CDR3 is TGTGCCAGCAAAGATACGTATAGCAATCAGCCCCAGCATTTT. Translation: CASKDTYSNQPQHF.

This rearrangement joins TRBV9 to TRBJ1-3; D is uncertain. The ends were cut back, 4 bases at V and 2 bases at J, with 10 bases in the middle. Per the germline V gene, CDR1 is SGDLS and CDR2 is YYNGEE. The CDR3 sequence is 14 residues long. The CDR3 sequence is CASSPARAGNTIYF. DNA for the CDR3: TGTGCCAGCAGCCCAGCTAGGGCTGGAAACACCATATATTTT.

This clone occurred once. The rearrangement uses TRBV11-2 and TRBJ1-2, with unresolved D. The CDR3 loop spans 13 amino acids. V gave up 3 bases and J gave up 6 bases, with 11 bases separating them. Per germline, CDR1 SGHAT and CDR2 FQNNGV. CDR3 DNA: TGTGCCAGCAGCTTCGGGTTAAATAATGGCTACACCTTC. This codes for CASSFGLNNGYTF.

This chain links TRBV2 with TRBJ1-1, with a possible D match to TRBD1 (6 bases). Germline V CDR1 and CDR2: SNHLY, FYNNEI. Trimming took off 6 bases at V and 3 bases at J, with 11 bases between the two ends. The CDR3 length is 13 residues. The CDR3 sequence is CASRPTGHTEAFF. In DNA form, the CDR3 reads TGTGCCAGCAGGCCTACAGGGCACACTGAAGCTTTCTTT.

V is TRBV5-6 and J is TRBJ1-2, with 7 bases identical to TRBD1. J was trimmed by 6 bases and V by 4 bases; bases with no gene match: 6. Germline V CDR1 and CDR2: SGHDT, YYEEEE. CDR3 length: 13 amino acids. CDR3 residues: CASSLDRTDGYTF. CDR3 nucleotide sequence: TGTGCCAGCAGCCTGGACAGGACGGATGGCTACACCTTC.

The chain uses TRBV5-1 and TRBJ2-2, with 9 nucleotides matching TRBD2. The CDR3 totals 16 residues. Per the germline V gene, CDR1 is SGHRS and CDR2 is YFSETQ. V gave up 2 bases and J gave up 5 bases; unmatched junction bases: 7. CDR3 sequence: CASSLAGGGSTGELFF. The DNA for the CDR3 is TGCGCCAGCAGCTTAGCGGGAGGTGGTTCAACCGGGGAGCTGTTTTTT.

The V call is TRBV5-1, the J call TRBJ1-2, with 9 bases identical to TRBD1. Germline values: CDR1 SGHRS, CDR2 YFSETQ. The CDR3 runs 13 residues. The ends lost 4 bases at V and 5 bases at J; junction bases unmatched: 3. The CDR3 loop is CASSAGTGYGYTF. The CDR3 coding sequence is TGCGCCAGCAGCGCCGGGACAGGGTATGGCTACACCTTC.

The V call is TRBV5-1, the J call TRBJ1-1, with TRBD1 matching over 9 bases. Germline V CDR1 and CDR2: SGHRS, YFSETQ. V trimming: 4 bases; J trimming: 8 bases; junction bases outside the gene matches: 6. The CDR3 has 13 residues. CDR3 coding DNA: TGCGCCAGCAGCAACACCGGGACAGGGGAAGCTTTCTTT. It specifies CASSNTGTGEAFF.

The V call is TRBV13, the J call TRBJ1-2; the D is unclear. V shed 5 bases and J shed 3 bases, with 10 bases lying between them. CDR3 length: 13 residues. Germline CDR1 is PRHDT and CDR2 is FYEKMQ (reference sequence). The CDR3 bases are TGTGCCAGCAGCCTTAGAAGGGACTATGGCTACACCTTC. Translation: CASSLRRDYGYTF.

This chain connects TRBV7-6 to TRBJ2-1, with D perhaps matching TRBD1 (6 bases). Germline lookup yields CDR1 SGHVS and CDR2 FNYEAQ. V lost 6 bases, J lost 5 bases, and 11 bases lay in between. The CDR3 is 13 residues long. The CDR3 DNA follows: TGTGCCAGCAGTCCAGGGGCCGACAATGAGCAGTTCTTC. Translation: CASSPGADNEQFF.

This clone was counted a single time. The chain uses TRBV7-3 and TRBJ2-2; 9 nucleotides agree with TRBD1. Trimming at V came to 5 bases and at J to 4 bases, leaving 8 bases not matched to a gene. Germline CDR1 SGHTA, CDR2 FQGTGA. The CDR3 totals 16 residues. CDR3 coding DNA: TGTGCCAGCAGCCTGTACAGGGGGCTAAGCACCGGGGAGCTGTTTTTT. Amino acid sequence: CASSLYRGLSTGELFF.

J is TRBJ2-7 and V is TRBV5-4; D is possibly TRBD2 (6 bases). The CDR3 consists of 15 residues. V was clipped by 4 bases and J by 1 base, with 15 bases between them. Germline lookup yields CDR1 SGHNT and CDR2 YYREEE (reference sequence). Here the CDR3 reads CASSLGTSESYEQYF. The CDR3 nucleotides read TGTGCCAGCAGCCTCGGGACTTCGGAATCCTACGAGCAGTACTTC. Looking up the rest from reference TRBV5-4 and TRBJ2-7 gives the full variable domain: ETGVTQSPTHLIKTRGQQVTLRCSSQSGHNTVSWYQQALGQGPQFIFQYYREEENGRGNFPPRFSGLQFPNYSSELNVNALELDDSALYLCASSLGTSESYEQYFGPGTRLTVT.

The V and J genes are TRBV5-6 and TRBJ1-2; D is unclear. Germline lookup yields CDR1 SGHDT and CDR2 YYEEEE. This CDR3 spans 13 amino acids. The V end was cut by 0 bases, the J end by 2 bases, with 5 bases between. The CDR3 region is CASSLGSNYGYTF. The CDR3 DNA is TGTGCCAGCAGCTTGGGGTCCAACTATGGCTACACCTTC.

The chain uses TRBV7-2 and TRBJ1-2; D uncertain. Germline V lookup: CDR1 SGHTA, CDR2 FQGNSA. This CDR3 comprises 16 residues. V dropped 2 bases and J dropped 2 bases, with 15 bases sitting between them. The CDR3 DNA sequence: TGTGCCAGCAGCTTACCCGGGAGCAACTTGAACTATGGCTACACCTTC. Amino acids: CASSLPGSNLNYGYTF. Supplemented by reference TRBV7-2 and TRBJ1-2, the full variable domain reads GAGVSQSPSNKVTEKGKDVELRCDPISGHTALYWYRQSLGQGLEFLIYFQGNSAPDKSGLPSDRFSAERTGGSVSTLTIQRTQQEDSAVYLCASSLPGSNLNYGYTFGSGTRLTVV.

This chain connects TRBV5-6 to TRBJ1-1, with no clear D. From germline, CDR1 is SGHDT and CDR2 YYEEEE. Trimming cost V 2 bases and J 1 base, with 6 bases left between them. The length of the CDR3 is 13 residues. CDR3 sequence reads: CASSFDKNTEAFF. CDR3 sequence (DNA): TGTGCCAGCAGCTTTGACAAGAACACTGAAGCTTTCTTT.

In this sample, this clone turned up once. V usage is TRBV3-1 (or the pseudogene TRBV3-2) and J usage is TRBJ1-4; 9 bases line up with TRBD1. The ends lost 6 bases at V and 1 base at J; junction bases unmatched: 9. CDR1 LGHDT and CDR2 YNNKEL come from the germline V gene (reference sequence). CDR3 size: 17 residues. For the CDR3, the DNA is TGTGCCAGCAGTCCAAGACAGGGGGGGGGAACTAATGAAAAACTGTTTTTT. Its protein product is CASSPRQGGGTNEKLFF.

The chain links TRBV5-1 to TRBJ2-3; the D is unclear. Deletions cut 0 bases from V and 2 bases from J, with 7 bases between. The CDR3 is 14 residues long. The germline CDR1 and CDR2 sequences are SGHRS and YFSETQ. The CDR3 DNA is TGCGCCAGCAGCTTGGACACTTTCACAGATACGCAGTATTTT. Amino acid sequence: CASSLDTFTDTQYF.

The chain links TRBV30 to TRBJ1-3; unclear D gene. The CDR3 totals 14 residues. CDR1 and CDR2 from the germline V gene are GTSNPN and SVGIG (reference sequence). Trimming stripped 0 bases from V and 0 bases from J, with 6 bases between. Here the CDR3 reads CAWSVRLSGNTIYF. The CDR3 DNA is TGTGCCTGGAGTGTACGCCTCTCTGGAAACACCATATATTTT.

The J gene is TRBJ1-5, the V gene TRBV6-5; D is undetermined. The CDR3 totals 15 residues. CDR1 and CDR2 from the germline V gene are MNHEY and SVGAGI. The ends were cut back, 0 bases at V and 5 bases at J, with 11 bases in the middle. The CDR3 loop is CASSYSGALHQPQHF. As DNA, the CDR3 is TGTGCCAGCAGTTACTCGGGAGCCTTACATCAGCCCCAGCATTTT.

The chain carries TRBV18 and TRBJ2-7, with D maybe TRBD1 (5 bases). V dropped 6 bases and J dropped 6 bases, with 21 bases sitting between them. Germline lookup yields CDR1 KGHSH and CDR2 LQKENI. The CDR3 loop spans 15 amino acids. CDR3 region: CASSAEQWGSGEQYF. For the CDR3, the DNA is TGTGCCAGCTCGGCGGAACAATGGGGCTCGGGCGAGCAGTACTTC.

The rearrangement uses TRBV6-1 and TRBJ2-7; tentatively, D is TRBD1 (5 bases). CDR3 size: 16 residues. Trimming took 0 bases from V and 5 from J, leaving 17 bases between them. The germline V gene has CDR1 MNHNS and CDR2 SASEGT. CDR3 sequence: CASSEAGRTLVNEQYF. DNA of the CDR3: TGTGCCAGCAGTGAAGCGGGTCGGACATTGGTCAACGAGCAGTACTTC.

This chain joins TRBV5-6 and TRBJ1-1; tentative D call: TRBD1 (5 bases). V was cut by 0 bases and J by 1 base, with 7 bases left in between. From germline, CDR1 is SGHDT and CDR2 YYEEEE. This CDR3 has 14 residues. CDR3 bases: TGTGCCAGCAGCTTGGGGGGCGGGAACACTGAAGCTTTCTTT. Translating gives CASSLGGGNTEAFF. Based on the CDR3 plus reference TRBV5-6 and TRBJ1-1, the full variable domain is DAGVTQSPTHLIKTRGQQVTLRCSPKSGHDTVSWYQQALGQGPQFIFQYYEEEERQRGNFPDRFSGHQFPNYSSELNVNALLLGDSALYLCASSLGGGNTEAFFGQGTRLTVV.

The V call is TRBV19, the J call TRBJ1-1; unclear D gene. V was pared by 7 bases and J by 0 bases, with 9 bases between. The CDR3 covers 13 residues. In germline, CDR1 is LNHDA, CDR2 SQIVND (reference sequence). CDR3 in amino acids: CASNPNMNTEAFF. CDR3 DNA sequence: TGTGCCAGTAATCCGAATATGAACACTGAAGCTTTCTTT.

CDR3 nucleotide sequence: TGTGCCTGGAGTGTACAAGGGGGGCTTGGCTACACCTTC. This sequence encodes CAWSVQGGLGYTF. This rearrangement joins TRBV30 to TRBJ1-2, with a tentative D call TRBD1 (6 bases). The CDR3 is made up of 13 amino acids. V was shortened by 0 bases and J by 7 bases, with 12 bases between the two germline ends. Per the germline V gene, CDR1 is GTSNPN and CDR2 is SVGIG (reference sequence).

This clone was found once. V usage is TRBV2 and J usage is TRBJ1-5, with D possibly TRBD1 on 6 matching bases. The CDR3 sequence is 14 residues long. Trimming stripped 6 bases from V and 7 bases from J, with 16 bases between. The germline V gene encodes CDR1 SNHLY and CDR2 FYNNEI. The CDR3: CASSYDRRNQPQHF. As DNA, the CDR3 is TGTGCCAGCAGCTATGACAGGAGGAACCAGCCCCAGCATTTT.

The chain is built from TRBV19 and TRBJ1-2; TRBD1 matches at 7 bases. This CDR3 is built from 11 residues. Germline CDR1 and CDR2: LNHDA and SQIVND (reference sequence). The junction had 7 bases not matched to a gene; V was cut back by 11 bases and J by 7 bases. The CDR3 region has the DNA TGTGCCGGAAGACAGGGTGTTGGCTACACCTTC. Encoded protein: CAGRQGVGYTF.